The 2 T cell receptor beta chains listed next were all sequenced from one sample in a study of cytomegalovirus exposure and HLA in healthy donors. A multiplex PCR was run with 60 Vbeta primers and 13 Jbeta primers. The protocol was immunoSEQ multiplex PCR, while the TCRdb copy is restricted to in-frame clones and leaves out a portion. Among approximately 160,000 clones, around 77% were seen once, and the ten largest hold under 2%. The sequenced sample was PBMCs. Receptors were obtained from a woman aged 30 to 39 in good health and CMV-seronegative.

The rearrangement links TRBV6-1 to TRBJ2-3, with D maybe TRBD2 (7 bases). From germline, CDR1 is MNHNS and CDR2 SASEGT. Trimming took off 4 bases at V and 2 bases at J, with 19 bases between the two ends. This CDR3 contains 17 residues. CDR3 region: CASSGALRRGLTDTQYF. In DNA form, the CDR3 reads TGTGCCAGCAGTGGCGCCTTAAGGCGGGGGCTCACAGATACGCAGTATTTT.

The genes are TRBV5-1 and TRBJ1-4; D ambiguous. The CDR3 totals 17 residues. The V and J ends lost 1 base and 4 bases respectively, with 17 bases between them. From germline, CDR1 is SGHRS and CDR2 YFSETQ. The CDR3 reads CASSLTGRREGNEKLFF. CDR3 nucleotide sequence: TGCGCCAGCAGCTTGACTGGACGTCGGGAGGGTAATGAAAAACTGTTTTTT.